This T cell receptor beta chain was profiled in a study of CD8+ T cells in alopecia areata. Whole-study findings and limits: Persistence in scalp and blood during tofacitinib was observed for many expanded lesional clones. For patients receiving tofacitinib, scalp clonality and expanded CD8+ clones among the top 100 significantly decreased.

RNA was isolated and reverse transcribed to cDNA, the sequencing template. Method: immunoSEQ multiplex PCR; TCRdb's copy keeps in-frame clones and lacks some. Of 130,000 or so clones in the sample, 61% were seen once. This clone was counted a few times. Antigen: not known. The treatment was: oral pan-JAK inhibitor, 5-10 mg twice daily. Germline assignment: CDR1 SGHTA and CDR2 FQGNSA. The CDR3 totals 13 residues. V gave up 5 bases and J gave up 10 bases; unmatched junction bases: 6. The origin of this receptor is a human donor with alopecia areata. The rearrangement joins TRBV7-2 to TRBJ1-5, with 9 positions matching TRBD1. The input for sequencing was CD4+ T cells sorted from blood, taken at week 4, from a patient treated with tofacitinib. CDR3 residues: CASSRDREYPQHF. The DNA for the CDR3 is TGTGCCAGCAGCCGGGACAGGGAGTATCCCCAGCATTTT.